This TCR beta chain was found in a study of T cells in Graves' hyperthyroidism and ophthalmopathy. The PBMCs studied were ones that came from approximately 9.9 ml fresh peripheral blood. Researchers amplified the TCR beta CDR3 regions from RNA transcripts. A set of HTBI primers served as the primers for a first-round RT-PCR of the TCR CDR3. Each CDR3 protein gets one entry after TCRdb re-called the multiplex PCR reads with MiXCR. The table includes 600,000 to 800,000 distinct CDR3 sequences, about 35% detected once. Overall study findings and caveats: Most thyroid clonotypes expanded above 0.001 appeared in blood too.

Note on this clonotype: Its antigen is still unknown.

This CDR3 spans 15 amino acids. Germline-derived CDR1 and CDR2 are PRHDT and FYEKMQ (reference sequence). V was clipped by 5 bases and J by 2 bases, with 15 bases between them. The specimen sequenced was blood. This rearrangement joins TRBV13 to TRBJ1-2; D remains ambiguous. This clonotype originated in a woman between 35 and 50 years old with Graves' hyperthyroidism. The DNA of the CDR3 is TGTGCCAGCAGCACCCTCAGTAACGCGAACTATGGCTACACCTTC. Amino acid sequence: CASSTLSNANYGYTF.